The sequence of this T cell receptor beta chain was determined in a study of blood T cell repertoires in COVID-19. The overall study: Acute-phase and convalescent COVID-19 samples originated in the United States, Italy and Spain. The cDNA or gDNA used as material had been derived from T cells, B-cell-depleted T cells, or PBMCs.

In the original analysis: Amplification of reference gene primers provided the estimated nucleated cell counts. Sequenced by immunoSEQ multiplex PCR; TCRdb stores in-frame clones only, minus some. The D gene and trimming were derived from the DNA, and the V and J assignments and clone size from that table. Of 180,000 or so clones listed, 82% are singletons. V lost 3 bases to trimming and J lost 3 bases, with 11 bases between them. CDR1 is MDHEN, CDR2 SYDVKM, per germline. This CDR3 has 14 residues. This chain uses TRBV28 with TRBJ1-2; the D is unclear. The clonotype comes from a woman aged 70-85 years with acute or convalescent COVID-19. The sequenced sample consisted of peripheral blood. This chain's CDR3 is CASSFQVNHYGYTF. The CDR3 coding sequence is TGTGCCAGCAGTTTCCAGGTTAATCACTATGGCTACACCTTC.